The entry below gives a single T cell receptor beta chain sequence along with its context. The record originates from a study of blood T cell repertoires in COVID-19. Germline CDR1 is MNHEY and CDR2 is SVGEGT. CDR3 size: 15 residues. V lost 4 bases to trimming and J lost 2 bases, with 13 bases between them. TCRdb's copy holds only in-frame clones and misses some; the assay was immunoSEQ multiplex PCR. The data show about 340,000 clones, around 83% seen once. This receptor was taken from a man aged 25-45 years with active or convalescent COVID-19. Sequencing was done on a sample of peripheral blood. The chain couples TRBV6-2 or TRBV6-3 to TRBJ2-3; possible D gene TRBD2, 5 bases. The CDR3 nucleotides read TGTGCCAGCAGTTCTCGCGGGCCTTACACAGATACGCAGTATTTT. The encoded protein is CASSSRGPYTDTQYF.